A single T cell receptor beta chain is shown here with its context. This entry belongs to a study of blood T cell repertoires in COVID-19. On the study more broadly: Sites in the United States, Italy and Spain provided acute and convalescent COVID-19 samples. The analysed material was cDNA or gDNA that came from T cells, B-cell-depleted T cells, or PBMCs.

Deletions cut 2 bases from V and 2 bases from J, with 7 bases between. Germline V CDR1 and CDR2: LGHDT, YNNKEL (reference sequence). The CDR3 is 14 residues long. How the authors handled the data: Nucleated cell number was recorded as an estimate derived from reference gene primer amplification. The repertoire was sequenced with immunoSEQ multiplex PCR; TCRdb's copy has only in-frame clones and lacks some. V and J calls and clone size are as listed in that table; D and trimming were resolved from the DNA. In the table there are some 150,000 clones, 85% of which are singletons. V gene TRBV3-1 (or the pseudogene TRBV3-2) combines with J gene TRBJ1-5, with D possibly TRBD1 on 5 matching bases. The sequence derives from a man in his forties or fifties with acute or convalescent COVID-19. Specimen: peripheral blood. CDR3 in DNA: TGTGCCAGCAGCCAACAGGGCGGCAATCAGCCCCAGCATTTT. Translation gives CASSQQGGNQPQHF.